Presented here are 15 T cell receptor beta chains from one specimen sequenced in a study of cytomegalovirus exposure and HLA in healthy donors. PCR used 60 Vbeta primers and 13 Jbeta primers. Method: immunoSEQ multiplex PCR; TCRdb's copy keeps in-frame clones and lacks some. Of about 85,000 clones listed, more than 75% are singletons. The sequenced sample was PBMCs. These receptors were collected from a woman between 50 and 59 years old in good health and CMV-seropositive.

V and J are TRBV5-1 and TRBJ1-6; weak D call: TRBD1 (5 bases). The CDR3 contains 15 residues. V was pared by 7 bases and J by 5 bases, with 16 bases between. Germline CDR1 reads SGHRS; CDR2 reads YFSETQ. The CDR3 here is CASVRIPGDNSPLHF. In nucleotides, the CDR3 is TGCGCCAGCGTAAGGATCCCGGGGGATAATTCACCCCTCCACTTT.

V gene TRBV6-1 combines with J gene TRBJ1-2; 12 bases match TRBD1. CDR1 MNHNS and CDR2 SASEGT come from the germline V gene. Trimming removed 4 bases from V and 3 bases from J; junction bases left unmatched: 0. The length of the CDR3 is 14 residues. CDR3 nucleotides: TGTGCCAGCAGTGGGGACAGGGGGCACTATGGCTACACCTTC. As protein: CASSGDRGHYGYTF.

The chain has TRBV4-1 and TRBJ2-1, with 8 bases lining up with TRBD1. The trim removed 1 base at V and 3 bases at J, leaving 5 bases unmatched. CDR1 and CDR2 from the germline V gene are MGHRA and YSYEKL. The length of the CDR3 is 16 residues. This CDR3 reads CASSQGAGGFYNEQFF. As DNA, the CDR3 is TGCGCCAGCAGCCAAGGGGCAGGGGGCTTCTACAATGAGCAGTTCTTC.

This rearrangement joins TRBV9 to TRBJ1-6, with D possibly matching TRBD1 (5 bases). V was pared by 0 bases and J by 6 bases, with 7 bases between. The length of the CDR3 is 14 residues. Germline CDR1 reads SGDLS; CDR2 reads YYNGEE. The CDR3 is CASSVGTFNSPLHF. The CDR3 DNA sequence: TGTGCCAGCAGCGTAGGGACATTTAATTCACCCCTCCACTTT.

The chain recombines TRBV9 with TRBJ2-1, with TRBD2 identical over 13 bases. From germline, CDR1 is SGDLS and CDR2 YYNGEE. V dropped 0 bases and J dropped 10; count of bases not matched to a gene: 7. CDR3 length: 16 residues. CDR3 sequence: CASSVGGLAGLGEQFF. CDR3 DNA sequence: TGTGCCAGCAGCGTAGGGGGACTAGCGGGACTCGGAGAGCAGTTCTTC. The full variable domain, completed using reference TRBV9 and TRBJ2-1, is DSGVTQTPKHLITATGQRVTLRCSPRSGDLSVYWYQQSLDQGLQFLIQYYNGEERAKGNILERFSAQQFPDLHSELNLSSLELGDSALYFCASSVGGLAGLGEQFFGPGTRLTVL.

The rearrangement links TRBV6-1 to TRBJ1-6; D remains ambiguous. The germline gives CDR1 MNHNS, CDR2 SASEGT. Trimming removed 3 bases from V and 10 bases from J, with 10 bases in between. CDR3 length: 13 amino acids. The CDR3 DNA sequence: TGTGCCAGCAGTGAGGAAGGAGGGTCACCCCTCCACTTT. It is translated as CASSEEGGSPLHF.

The rearrangement joins TRBV11-2 to TRBJ2-5, with 10 bases that match TRBD2. Germline values: CDR1 SGHAT, CDR2 FQNNGV. The CDR3 is made up of 18 amino acids. V was clipped by 5 bases and J by 5 bases; unmatched bases: 17. CDR3 sequence: CASSPPGAGGMWWETQYF. DNA of the CDR3: TGTGCCAGCAGCCCCCCGGGAGCGGGAGGGATGTGGTGGGAGACCCAGTACTTC.

This clone was seen only once. The V call is TRBV4-1, the J call TRBJ2-2; perhaps TRBD2 as D (6 bases). CDR1 is MGHRA and CDR2 is YSYEKL in the germline V gene. Trimming took 3 bases from V and 0 from J, leaving 11 bases between them. The CDR3 totals 16 residues. CDR3 coding DNA: TGCGCCAGCAGCCATATCGGGACTCCGAACACCGGGGAGCTGTTTTTT. As protein: CASSHIGTPNTGELFF.

The chain couples TRBV5-1 to TRBJ2-1, with D perhaps TRBD2 (7 bases). The CDR3 runs 15 residues. Per germline, CDR1 SGHRS and CDR2 YFSETQ. V was shortened by 7 bases and J by 10 bases, with 24 bases between the two germline ends. The CDR3 bases are TGCGCCAGCTCGGGGGGCGGGAGTATGGCGGAGGAGCAGTTCTTC. Its protein is CASSGGGSMAEEQFF.

The rearrangement uses TRBV2 and TRBJ2-7; the match to TRBD1 covers 9 bases. The length of the CDR3 is 13 residues. The germline CDR1 and CDR2 sequences are SNHLY and FYNNEI. V lost 6 bases to trimming and J lost 6 bases; unmatched junction nucleotides: 6. This chain's CDR3 is CASRGQGTGEQYF. DNA for the CDR3: TGTGCCAGCAGAGGACAGGGGACGGGCGAGCAGTACTTC.

The rearrangement joins TRBV6-1 to TRBJ1-5, with 7 nucleotides matching TRBD1. The length of the CDR3 is 14 residues. Looked up from germline, CDR1 is MNHNS and CDR2 is SASEGT. Trimming removed 4 bases from V and 6 bases from J; junction bases left unmatched: 6. The CDR3 DNA follows: TGTGCCAGCAGTGCGGACAGGAGCCCTCAGCCCCAGCATTTT. Residues: CASSADRSPQPQHF.

The V and J genes are TRBV19 and TRBJ1-2; weak D call: TRBD1 (5 bases). The V gene's germline CDR1 is LNHDA and CDR2 SQIVND (reference sequence). Between the trimmed V and J ends, which lost 5 bases and 4 bases, there was a span of 8 bases. CDR3 length: 12 residues. Here the CDR3 DNA reads TGTGCCAGTAGTTGGGGCGGCTATGGCTACACCTTC. This encodes CASSWGGYGYTF.

This clone was observed a few times. The chain is built from TRBV6-1 and TRBJ1-3; a possible D gene is TRBD1 (5 bases). This CDR3 has 17 amino acids. The germline CDR1 and CDR2 sequences are MNHNS and SASEGT. With 0 bases removed from V and 2 bases from J, the gap between germline ends came to 14 bases. CDR3 nucleotide sequence: TGTGCCAGCAGTGAAGCAGTAGGGACGGGGGCTGGAAACACCATATATTTT. Its protein is CASSEAVGTGAGNTIYF.

This clone came up once. The genes are TRBV19 and TRBJ2-1; TRBD2 is a possible D gene (6 bases). Trimming shortened V by 1 base and J by 9 bases, and 13 bases separated the two germline ends. This CDR3 is built from 14 residues. Germline CDR1 is LNHDA and CDR2 is SQIVND (reference sequence). The CDR3 loop reads CASSIAGARGEQFF. DNA of the CDR3: TGTGCCAGTAGTATAGCGGGAGCGCGGGGTGAGCAGTTCTTC.

The rearrangement uses TRBV6-6 and TRBJ1-2; 8 positions match TRBD1. V trimming: 5 bases; J trimming: 4 bases; junction bases outside the gene matches: 3. The CDR3 extends over 13 amino acids. The germline V gene has CDR1 MNHNY and CDR2 SVGAGI (reference sequence). CDR3 coding DNA: TGTGCCAGCAGTCACACAGGGGGCTATGGCTACACCTTC. Protein sequence: CASSHTGGYGYTF.